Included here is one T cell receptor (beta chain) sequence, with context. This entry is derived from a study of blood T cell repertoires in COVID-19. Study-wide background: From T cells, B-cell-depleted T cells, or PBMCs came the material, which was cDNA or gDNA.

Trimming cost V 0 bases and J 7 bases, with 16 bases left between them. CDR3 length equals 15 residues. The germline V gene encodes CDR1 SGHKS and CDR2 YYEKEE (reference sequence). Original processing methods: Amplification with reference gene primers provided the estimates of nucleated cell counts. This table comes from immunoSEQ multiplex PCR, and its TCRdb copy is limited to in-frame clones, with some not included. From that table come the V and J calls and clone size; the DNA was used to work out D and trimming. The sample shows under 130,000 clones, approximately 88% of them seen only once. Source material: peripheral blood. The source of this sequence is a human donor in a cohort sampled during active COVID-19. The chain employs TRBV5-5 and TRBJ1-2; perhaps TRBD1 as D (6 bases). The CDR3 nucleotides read TGTGCCAGCAGCTTGGGGTACAGGGATTCGAGTGGCTACACCTTC. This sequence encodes CASSLGYRDSSGYTF.